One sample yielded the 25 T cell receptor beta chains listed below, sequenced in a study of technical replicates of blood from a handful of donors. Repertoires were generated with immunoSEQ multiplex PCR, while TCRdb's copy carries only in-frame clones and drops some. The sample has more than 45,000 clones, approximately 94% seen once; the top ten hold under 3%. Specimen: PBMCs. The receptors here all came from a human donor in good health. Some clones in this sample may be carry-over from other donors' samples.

The CDR3 DNA sequence: TGTGCCAGCGGAACAGCAGCGCATTTT. Translation gives CASGTAAHF. The chain employs TRBV5-4 and TRBJ1-5, with D uncertain. V was trimmed by 7 bases and J by 15 bases, leaving 11 bases between them. The CDR3 sequence is 9 residues long. Looked up from germline, CDR1 is SGHNT and CDR2 is YYREEE (reference sequence).

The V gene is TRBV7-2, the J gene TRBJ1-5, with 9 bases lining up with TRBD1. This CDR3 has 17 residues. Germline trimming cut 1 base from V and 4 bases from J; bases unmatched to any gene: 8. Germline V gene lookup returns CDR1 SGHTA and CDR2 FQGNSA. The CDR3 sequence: CASSLGRPGQGNQPQHF. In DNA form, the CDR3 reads TGTGCCAGCAGCTTAGGACGGCCGGGACAGGGTAATCAGCCCCAGCATTTT.

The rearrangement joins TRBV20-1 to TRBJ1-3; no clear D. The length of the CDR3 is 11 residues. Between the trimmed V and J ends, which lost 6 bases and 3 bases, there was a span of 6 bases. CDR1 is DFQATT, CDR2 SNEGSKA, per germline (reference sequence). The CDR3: CSAAGGNTIYF. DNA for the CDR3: TGCAGTGCAGCCGGTGGAAACACCATATATTTT.

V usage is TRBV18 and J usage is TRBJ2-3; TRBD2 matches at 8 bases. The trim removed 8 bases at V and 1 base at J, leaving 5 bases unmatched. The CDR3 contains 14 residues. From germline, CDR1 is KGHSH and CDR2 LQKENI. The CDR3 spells CASRREVRTDTQYF. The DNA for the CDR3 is TGTGCCAGCCGGCGGGAGGTACGCACAGATACGCAGTATTTT.

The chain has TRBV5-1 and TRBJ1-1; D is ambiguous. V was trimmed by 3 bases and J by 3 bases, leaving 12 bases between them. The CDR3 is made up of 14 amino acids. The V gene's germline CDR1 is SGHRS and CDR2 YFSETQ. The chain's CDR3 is CASSSGAPDTEAFF. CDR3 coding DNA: TGCGCCAGCAGCTCAGGTGCCCCGGACACTGAAGCTTTCTTT.

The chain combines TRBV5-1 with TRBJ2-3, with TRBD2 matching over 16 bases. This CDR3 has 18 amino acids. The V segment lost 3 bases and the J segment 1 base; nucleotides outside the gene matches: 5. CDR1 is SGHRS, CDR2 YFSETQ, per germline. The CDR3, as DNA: TGCGCCAGCAGCTGGGGACTAGCGGGAGGGCCAGGCACAGATACGCAGTATTTT. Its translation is CASSWGLAGGPGTDTQYF.

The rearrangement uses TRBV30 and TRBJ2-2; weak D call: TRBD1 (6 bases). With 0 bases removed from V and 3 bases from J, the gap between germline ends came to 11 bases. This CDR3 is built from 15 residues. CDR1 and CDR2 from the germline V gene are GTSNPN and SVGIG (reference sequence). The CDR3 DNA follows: TGTGCCTGGAGTGTACAGGGACCCTACACCGGGGAGCTGTTTTTT. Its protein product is CAWSVQGPYTGELFF. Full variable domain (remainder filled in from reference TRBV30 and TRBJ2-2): SQTIHQWPATLVQPVGSPLSLECTVEGTSNPNLYWYRQAAGRGLQLLFYSVGIGQISSEVPQNLSASRPQDRQFILSSKKLLLSDSGFYLCAWSVQGPYTGELFFGEGSRLTVL.

CDR3 sequence: CSVRGQTRSGNTIYF. The CDR3 DNA is TGCAGCGTCCGAGGGCAGACACGCTCTGGAAACACCATATATTTT. The rearrangement uses TRBV29-1 and TRBJ1-3; no clear D. This CDR3 spans 15 amino acids. The V end was cut by 6 bases, the J end by 0 bases, with 15 bases between. Germline assignment: CDR1 SQVTM and CDR2 ANQGSEA.

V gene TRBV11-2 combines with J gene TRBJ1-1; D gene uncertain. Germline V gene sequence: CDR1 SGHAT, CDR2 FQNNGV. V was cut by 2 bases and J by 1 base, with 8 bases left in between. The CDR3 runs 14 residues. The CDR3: CASSLIRRNTEAFF. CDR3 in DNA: TGTGCCAGCAGCTTAATCCGGAGGAACACTGAAGCTTTCTTT.

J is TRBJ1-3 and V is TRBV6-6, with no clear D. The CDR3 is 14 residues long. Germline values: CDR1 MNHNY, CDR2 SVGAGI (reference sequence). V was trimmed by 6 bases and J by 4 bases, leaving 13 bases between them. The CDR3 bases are TGTGCCAGCAGGTCGGACTCTGGAGGAAACACCATATATTTT. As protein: CASRSDSGGNTIYF.

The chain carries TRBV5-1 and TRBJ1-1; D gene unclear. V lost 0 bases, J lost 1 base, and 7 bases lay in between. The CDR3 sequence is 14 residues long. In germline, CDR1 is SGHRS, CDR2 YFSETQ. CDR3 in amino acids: CASSLGLGNTEAFF. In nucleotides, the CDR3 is TGCGCCAGCAGCTTGGGCCTAGGGAACACTGAAGCTTTCTTT.

CDR3 sequence (DNA): TGTGCCAGCAGCCACTCGACAGTGACGCCACATCAGCCCCAGCATTTT. Translated: CASSHSTVTPHQPQHF. This chain connects TRBV5-6 to TRBJ1-5; tentative D call: TRBD1 (5 bases). Deletions cut 4 bases from V and 5 bases from J, with 19 bases between. CDR1 and CDR2 (germline): SGHDT, YYEEEE. The CDR3 totals 16 residues.

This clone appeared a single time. The CDR3 protein is CASSKDNRNQPQHF. In DNA, the CDR3 is TGTGCCAGTAGTAAAGACAATCGCAATCAGCCCCAGCATTTT. The V call is TRBV19, the J call TRBJ1-5; D is ambiguous. Germline V gene data show CDR1 as LNHDA and CDR2 as SQIVND (reference sequence). The V end lost 4 bases, the J end lost 2 bases, and 9 bases lay between the germline ends. The CDR3 loop spans 14 amino acids. The full variable domain, its missing parts supplied by reference TRBV19 and TRBJ1-5, is DGGITQSPKYLFRKEGQNVTLSCEQNLNHDAMYWYRQDPGQGLRLIYYSQIVNDFQKGDIAEGYSVSREKKESFPLTVTSAQKNPTAFYLCASSKDNRNQPQHFGDGTRLSIL.

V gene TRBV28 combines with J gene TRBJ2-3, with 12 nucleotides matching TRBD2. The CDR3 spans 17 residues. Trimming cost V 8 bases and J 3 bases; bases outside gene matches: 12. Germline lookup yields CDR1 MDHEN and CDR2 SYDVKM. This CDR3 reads CASGGGTSGPRTDTQYF. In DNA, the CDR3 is TGTGCCAGCGGGGGGGGGACTAGCGGGCCTAGAACAGATACGCAGTATTTT.

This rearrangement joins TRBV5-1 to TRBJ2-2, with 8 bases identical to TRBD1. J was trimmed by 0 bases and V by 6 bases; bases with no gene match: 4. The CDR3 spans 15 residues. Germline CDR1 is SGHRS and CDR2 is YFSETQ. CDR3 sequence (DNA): TGCGCCAGCACCCGGACAGGGCCGAACACCGGGGAGCTGTTTTTT. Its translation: CASTRTGPNTGELFF. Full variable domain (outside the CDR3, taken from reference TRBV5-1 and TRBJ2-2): KAGVTQTPRYLIKTRGQQVTLSCSPISGHRSVSWYQQTPGQGLQFLFEYFSETQRNKGNFPGRFSGRQFSNSRSEMNVSTLELGDSALYLCASTRTGPNTGELFFGEGSRLTVL.

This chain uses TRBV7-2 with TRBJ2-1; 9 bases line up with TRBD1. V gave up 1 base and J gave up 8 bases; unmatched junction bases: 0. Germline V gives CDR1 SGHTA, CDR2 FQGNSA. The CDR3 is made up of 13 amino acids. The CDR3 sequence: CASSLGDRDEQFF. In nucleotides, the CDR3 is TGTGCCAGCAGCTTAGGGGACAGGGATGAGCAGTTCTTC. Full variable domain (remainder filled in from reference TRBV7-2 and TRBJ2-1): GAGVSQSPSNKVTEKGKDVELRCDPISGHTALYWYRQSLGQGLEFLIYFQGNSAPDKSGLPSDRFSAERTGGSVSTLTIQRTQQEDSAVYLCASSLGDRDEQFFGPGTRLTVL.

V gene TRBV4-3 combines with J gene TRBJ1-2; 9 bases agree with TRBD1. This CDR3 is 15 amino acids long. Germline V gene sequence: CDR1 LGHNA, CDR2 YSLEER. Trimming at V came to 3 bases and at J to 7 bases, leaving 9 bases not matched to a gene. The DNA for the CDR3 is TGCGCCAGCAGCCAGGAAGCAACAGGGGGCAGTGGCTACACCTTC. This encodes CASSQEATGGSGYTF.

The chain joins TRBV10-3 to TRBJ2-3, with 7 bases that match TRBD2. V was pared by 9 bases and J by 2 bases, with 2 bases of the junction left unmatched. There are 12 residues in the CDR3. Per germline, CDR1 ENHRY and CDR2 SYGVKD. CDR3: CAIRGVTDTQYF. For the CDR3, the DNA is TGTGCCATTCGGGGGGTCACAGATACGCAGTATTTT.

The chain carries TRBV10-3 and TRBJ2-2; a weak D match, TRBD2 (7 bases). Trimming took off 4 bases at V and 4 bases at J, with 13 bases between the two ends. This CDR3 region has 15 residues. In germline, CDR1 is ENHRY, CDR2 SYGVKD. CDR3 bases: TGTGCCATCAGTGTCCGGGGGGCCCCCACCGGGGAGCTGTTTTTT. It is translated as CAISVRGAPTGELFF.

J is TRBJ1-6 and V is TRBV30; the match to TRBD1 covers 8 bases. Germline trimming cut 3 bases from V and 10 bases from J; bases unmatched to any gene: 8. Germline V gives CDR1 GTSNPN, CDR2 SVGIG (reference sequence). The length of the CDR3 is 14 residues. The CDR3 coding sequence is TGTGCCTGGAGCTCAGGGGGCATTTGGTCACCCCTCCACTTT. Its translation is CAWSSGGIWSPLHF.

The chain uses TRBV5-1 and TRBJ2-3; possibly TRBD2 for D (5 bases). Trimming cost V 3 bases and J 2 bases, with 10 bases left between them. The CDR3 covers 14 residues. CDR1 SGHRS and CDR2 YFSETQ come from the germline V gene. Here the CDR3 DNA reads TGCGCCAGCAGCTCCCAAGCGGACACAGATACGCAGTATTTT. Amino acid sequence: CASSSQADTDTQYF.

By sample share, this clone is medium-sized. The CDR3 spells CASSPGLPNDEQFF. CDR3 nucleotide sequence: TGTGCCAGCAGCCCTGGACTACCCAACGATGAGCAGTTCTTC. The J gene is TRBJ2-1, the V gene TRBV5-6, with a tentative D call TRBD2 (6 bases). The CDR3 has 14 amino acids. CDR1 and CDR2 (germline): SGHDT, YYEEEE. V lost 4 bases and J lost 8, with 16 bases in between.

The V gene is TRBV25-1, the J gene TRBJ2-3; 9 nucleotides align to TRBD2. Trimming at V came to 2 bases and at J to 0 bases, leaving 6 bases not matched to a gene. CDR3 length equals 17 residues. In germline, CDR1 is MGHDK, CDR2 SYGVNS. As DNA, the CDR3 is TGTGCCAGCAGTGAAGGCCTAGCGGGGCGCAGCACAGATACGCAGTATTTT. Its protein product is CASSEGLAGRSTDTQYF.

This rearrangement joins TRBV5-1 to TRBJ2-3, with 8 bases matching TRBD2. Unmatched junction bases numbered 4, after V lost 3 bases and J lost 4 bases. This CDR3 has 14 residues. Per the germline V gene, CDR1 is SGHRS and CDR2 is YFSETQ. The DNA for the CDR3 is TGCGCCAGCAGCTCGGGGGGGGCTGCAGATACGCAGTATTTT. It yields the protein CASSSGGAADTQYF.

CDR3 sequence reads: CAWSRTGGRQPQHF. The CDR3 DNA reads TGTGCCTGGAGCCGGACAGGGGGCCGTCAGCCCCAGCATTTT. The gene calls are TRBV30 and TRBJ1-5; 11 positions agree with TRBD1. The V gene end was trimmed by 3 bases and the J gene end by 6 bases; junction bases not matched to a gene: 4. This CDR3 contains 14 residues. CDR1 is GTSNPN and CDR2 is SVGIG in the germline V gene (reference sequence).